One T cell receptor (beta chain) is described in this entry. These data originate in a study of shared T cell receptors in the human thymus. The germline CDR1 and CDR2 sequences are SGHVS and FQNEAQ. The CDR3 runs 16 residues. Unmatched junction bases numbered 13, after V lost 6 bases and J lost 4 bases. Produced via immunoSEQ multiplex PCR; TCRdb's table is partial and in-frame only. Here the sample spans approximately 660,000 clones, around 87% being singletons. The same data also went into a second study, on human thymus T cells.

V usage is TRBV7-8 and J usage is TRBJ2-7, with TRBD2 matching over 9 bases. The TCR comes from a boy under two years old with a congenital heart defect. Sequencing was performed on thymocytes. CDR3 sequence: CASSFLARGGAYEQYF. CDR3 in DNA: TGTGCCAGCAGTTTTCTAGCGCGGGGGGGAGCATACGAGCAGTACTTC.